This TCR beta chain was captured by sequencing in a study of technical replicates of blood from several donors. Using immunoSEQ multiplex PCR, the repertoire was profiled, and TCRdb retains in-frame clones only, with some absent. The sample shows some 70,000 clones, about 97% of them seen only once. CDR3 size: 14 residues. Between the trimmed V and J ends, which lost 3 bases and 2 bases, there was a span of 10 bases. The germline CDR1 and CDR2 sequences are MNHNY and SVGAGI (reference sequence). This receptor was obtained from a human donor in good health. V usage is TRBV6-6 and J usage is TRBJ1-1; D not resolved. Specimen: T cells isolated from PBMCs. The CDR3 nucleotides are TGTGCCAGCAGTTATACCGAGGGCAACACTGAAGCTTTCTTT. As protein: CASSYTEGNTEAFF.